This T cell receptor beta chain was sequenced for a study of CD4+ T cells in melanoma. Study conclusions and caveats: Diverse differentiation states were reported for melanoma neoantigen-specific CD4+ T cells.

Clones were read by immunoSEQ multiplex PCR, and TCRdb kept only the in-frame ones, dropping some. Found here are 90,000 to 130,000 clones, 92% of them singletons; the top ten hold about 3.3%. Remarks on this clone: The antigen remains undetermined.

Germline V gives CDR1 MDHEN, CDR2 SYDVKM. The CDR3 sequence is 12 residues long. The V gene lost 6 bases and the J gene lost 2 bases, with 4 bases spanning the gap. The sequence came from a human donor with melanoma. Sequenced: peripheral blood. The chain has TRBV28 and TRBJ1-4; D call uncertain. DNA of the CDR3: TGTGCCAGCAGGCCCACTAATGAAAAACTGTTTTTT. Translated: CASRPTNEKLFF.